This TCR beta chain was observed in a study of blood T cell repertoires in COVID-19 (dated by TCRdb to between 2020 and 2021). Turning to the overall study: The collaborator samples originated in the United States, Italy and Spain and spanned the acute and convalescent phases of COVID-19. The prospective study material was composed of cDNA or gDNA derived from T cells, B-cell-depleted T cells, or PBMCs. Deeply sampled blood TCRbeta repertoires from subjects exposed to, actively infected with, or recovered from COVID-19 were included in the dataset. The repertoires were released in a freely available public database meant as a resource for research on the immune response to SARS-CoV-2. The samples were drawn from two sources: the first 160 participants of the ongoing ImmuneRACE study, and 1,200 or so subjects contributed by 6 global collaborators. Nearly every sample came with metadata listing a de-identified subject ID, COVID-19 status, age in years and sex. HLA class I and class II types, where available, came from metadata supplied by the sample provider rather than from assay-based typing.

What the study reported, not specific to this receptor: Clinical and demographic metadata were provided uncurated, with the amount varying by source and participant.

Points on this clone: The antigen this receptor binds is unknown. Base-call qualities are not available, and no considerably larger clone is one nucleotide away.

TCRbeta CDR3 regions were amplified from genomic DNA using the immunoSEQ Assay, a bias-controlled multiplex PCR. The study's own analysis went as follows. Within the assay, amplification of reference gene primers was used to estimate how many nucleated cells each sample contained. To quantify the absolute abundance of each unique TCRbeta CDR3 rearrangement, sequence reads were collapsed and filtered. For each sample, productive Simpson clonality was calculated by taking the square root of Simpson's diversity index across productive rearrangements. As stored in TCRdb, this immuneACCESS dataset retains in-frame rearrangements with V and J assigned. A fraction of the clones does not appear; measured against another copy, unresolved V genes explain less than half of the discrepancy, and the remainder lacks a known reason. V and J calls and clone size are those listed in that table; D and trimming were worked out from the DNA. Counted in this sample were fewer than 50,000 clones; roughly 73% of them appeared once. Jointly, the top ten make up approximately 60% of the sample.

The germline V gene gives CDR1 as SGHRS and CDR2 as YFSETQ. Ends trimmed: V by 0 bases, J by 3 bases; bases unmatched to a gene: 0. Including the terminal cysteine and phenylalanine, the CDR3 comprises 15 residues. Only the CDR3 portion is preserved as DNA: 45 bases, with reading frame beginning at the first base. Whole blood was collected in K2EDTA tubes by collaborating institutions according to the institutions' own protocols. For TCRbeta analysis, collaborators shipped samples as frozen whole blood, isolated PBMCs, or DNA extracted from either of those sample types. Recombination joined TRBV5-1 with TRBJ1-1, with 12 bases matching TRBD1. The receptor was isolated from a man older than 75 with acute or convalescent COVID-19. Source material: peripheral blood. The sequenced DNA is TGCGCCAGCAGCTTGGGGGACAGGGGGCACACTGAAGCTTTCTTT. Its protein is CASSLGDRGHTEAFF. Outside the CDR3, residues come from the reference TRBV5-1 and TRBJ1-1 proteins, so the full variable domain is: KAGVTQTPRYLIKTRGQQVTLSCSPISGHRSVSWYQQTPGQGLQFLFEYFSETQRNKGNFPGRFSGRQFSNSRSEMNVSTLELGDSALYLCASSLGDRGHTEAFFGQGTRLTVV.